One sample yielded the 27 T cell receptor beta chains listed below, sequenced in a study of blood T cell repertoires in COVID-19. The data were produced by immunoSEQ multiplex PCR, yet TCRdb's version contains in-frame clones alone and is incomplete. The table has 150,000 or so clones, roughly nine tenths seen once. Material: peripheral blood. The source is a woman aged 70-85 years with COVID-19, enrolled during active disease.

The chain employs TRBV6-1 and TRBJ1-5; no firm D call. Germline V gene sequence: CDR1 MNHNS, CDR2 SASEGT. V gave up 4 bases and J gave up 1 base, with 17 bases separating them. The CDR3 extends over 17 amino acids. The CDR3 bases are TGTGCCAGCAGTGGGTCACCCAAGACGGGGAGCAATCAGCCCCAGCATTTT. Translation gives CASSGSPKTGSNQPQHF.

The chain links TRBV3-1 (or the pseudogene TRBV3-2) to TRBJ2-1; D remains unclear. Germline V lookup: CDR1 LGHDT, CDR2 YNNKEL (reference sequence). The length of the CDR3 is 12 residues. V shed 4 bases and J shed 1 base, with 2 bases lying between them. CDR3 nucleotides: TGTGCCAGCAGCCTATCCTACAATGAGCAGTTCTTC. Residues: CASSLSYNEQFF.

This sequence joins TRBV3-1 (or the pseudogene TRBV3-2) and TRBJ2-3; D not resolved. The CDR3 length is 12 residues. CDR1 is LGHDT and CDR2 is YNNKEL in the germline V gene (reference sequence). V was trimmed by 5 bases and J by 6 bases, leaving 9 bases between them. CDR3 region: CASSSRLDTQYF. The CDR3 bases are TGTGCCAGCAGCTCCCGGTTGGATACGCAGTATTTT.

The chain carries TRBV28 and TRBJ1-4; tentatively, D is TRBD1 (5 bases). The CDR3 totals 13 residues. Germline V gene lookup returns CDR1 MDHEN and CDR2 SYDVKM. V dropped 7 bases and J dropped 3 bases, with 9 bases sitting between them. The CDR3 reads CASKTAANEKLFF. In DNA form, the CDR3 reads TGTGCCAGCAAGACAGCAGCTAATGAAAAACTGTTTTTT.

This chain links TRBV19 with TRBJ2-7; the match to TRBD1 covers 10 bases. The J segment lost 1 base and the V segment lost 8 bases, leaving 8 bases of the junction unmatched. Per germline, CDR1 LNHDA and CDR2 SQIVND (reference sequence). The CDR3 spans 15 residues. In DNA, the CDR3 is TGTGCCAGTCGGCATGGGACAGGGGCTTCCTACGAGCAGTACTTC. It codes for CASRHGTGASYEQYF.

This sequence joins TRBV28 and TRBJ2-2, with TRBD2 matching 7 bases. Losses at the gene ends were 5 bases for V and 6 bases for J; bases not matched to a gene: 9. Per germline, CDR1 MDHEN and CDR2 SYDVKM. The length of the CDR3 is 15 residues. In DNA, the CDR3 is TGTGCCAGCAGTGCCGGGGGGTCGGAGGCCGGGGAGCTGTTTTTT. Amino acids: CASSAGGSEAGELFF.

CDR3 residues: CASSYRDTNYGYTF. CDR3 DNA: TGTGCCAGCAGTTACCGGGACACTAACTATGGCTACACCTTC. This sequence joins TRBV6-5 and TRBJ1-2, with D maybe TRBD1 (6 bases). Germline V gene lookup returns CDR1 MNHEY and CDR2 SVGAGI. CDR3 size: 14 residues. The ends were cut back, 2 bases at V and 0 bases at J, with 7 bases in the middle.

This clone was detected only once. V and J are TRBV28 and TRBJ1-4; maybe TRBD1 (5 bases). Germline CDR1 reads MDHEN; CDR2 reads SYDVKM. The CDR3 has 12 residues. V was cut by 9 bases and J by 7 bases, with 12 bases left in between. CDR3 region: CASQGVVEKLFF. The CDR3 DNA reads TGTGCCAGTCAGGGTGTAGTTGAAAAACTGTTTTTT.

The chain joins TRBV7-9 to TRBJ1-2, with D possibly being TRBD1 (5 bases). The V end lost 6 bases, the J end lost 11 bases, and 16 bases lay between the germline ends. Germline V gene sequence: CDR1 SEHNR, CDR2 FQNEAQ (reference sequence). CDR3 length: 12 amino acids. In DNA, the CDR3 is TGTGCCAGCAGGGCTGGGGACTACGGATACACCTTC. Its protein product is CASRAGDYGYTF.

This CDR3 is CAISEWGPGVLNSPLHF. CDR3 nucleotides: TGTGCCATCAGTGAGTGGGGCCCAGGGGTGCTTAATTCACCCCTCCACTTT. This chain joins TRBV10-3 and TRBJ1-6, with D possibly being TRBD1 (6 bases). Trimming removed 1 base from V and 6 bases from J, with 16 bases in between. CDR1 and CDR2 (germline): ENHRY, SYGVKD. The CDR3 has 17 residues.

This chain joins TRBV3-1 (or the pseudogene TRBV3-2) and TRBJ2-1; TRBD2 might be the D (6 bases). Germline CDR1 and CDR2: LGHDT and YNNKEL (reference sequence). V dropped 0 bases and J dropped 8 bases, with 23 bases sitting between them. The CDR3 loop spans 18 amino acids. CDR3 nucleotides: TGTGCCAGCAGCCAAGATCTTGCAGCGGCAGGGTTAGCGGATGAGCAGTTCTTC. Translation gives CASSQDLAAAGLADEQFF.

CDR3 nucleotide sequence: TGTGCCAGCTCACACGCGGGAGAGTATGGCTACACCTTC. This sequence encodes CASSHAGEYGYTF. This rearrangement joins TRBV18 to TRBJ1-2; no reliable D call. Trimming pared 4 bases from V and 5 bases from J, leaving 11 bases between. The CDR3 runs 13 residues. The germline CDR1 and CDR2 sequences are KGHSH and LQKENI.

On this clone: A read error may produce the germline difference seen at one junction end. The chain uses TRBV3-1 (or the pseudogene TRBV3-2) and TRBJ1-3, with D perhaps TRBD1 (6 bases). This CDR3 comprises 16 residues. CDR1 and CDR2 (germline): LGHDT, YNNKEL (reference sequence). The CDR3 DNA follows: TGTGCCAGCACCCAAGGGGGGGAACTCTCTGGAAACACCATATATTTT. Its translation: CASTQGGELSGNTIYF.

This clone was counted once. The chain is built from TRBV19 and TRBJ1-5; D is possibly TRBD1 (5 bases). The CDR3 spans 11 residues. The germline V gene has CDR1 LNHDA and CDR2 SQIVND (reference sequence). V lost 5 bases to trimming and J lost 9 bases, with 8 bases between them. The CDR3 region is CASSHGGPQHF. CDR3 sequence (DNA): TGTGCCAGTAGTCACGGGGGGCCCCAGCATTTT.

This clone was seen just once. This chain links TRBV29-1 with TRBJ2-7; 9 nucleotides line up with TRBD1. The CDR3 is made up of 12 amino acids. Germline V lookup: CDR1 SQVTM, CDR2 ANQGSEA. V trimming: 7 bases; J trimming: 5 bases; junction bases outside the gene matches: 6. The CDR3 loop reads CSGGDRDHEQYF. The CDR3 coding sequence is TGCAGCGGGGGGGACAGGGACCACGAGCAGTACTTC.

This clone has a single count. The chain links TRBV30 to TRBJ1-5, with TRBD1 matching over 7 bases. The V gene end was trimmed by 1 base and the J gene end by 4 bases; junction bases not matched to a gene: 10. There are 16 residues in the CDR3. CDR1 and CDR2 from the germline V gene are GTSNPN and SVGIG (reference sequence). The CDR3 reads CAWSDYRGIGNQPQHF. In DNA form, the CDR3 reads TGTGCCTGGAGTGACTACAGGGGAATTGGGAATCAGCCCCAGCATTTT.

V is TRBV9 and J is TRBJ2-3; D may be TRBD2 (6 bases). The germline V gene has CDR1 SGDLS and CDR2 YYNGEE. This CDR3 spans 19 amino acids. V was pared by 0 bases and J by 0 bases, with 20 bases between. The CDR3 spells CASSVAVGRGGLSTDTQYF. CDR3 coding DNA: TGTGCCAGCAGCGTAGCGGTGGGACGTGGGGGACTCAGCACAGATACGCAGTATTTT.

The rearrangement uses TRBV2 and TRBJ1-2; D not certain. The germline CDR1 and CDR2 sequences are SNHLY and FYNNEI. Trimming took off 8 bases at V and 4 bases at J, with 17 bases between the two ends. The CDR3 has 14 amino acids. In DNA form, the CDR3 reads TGTGCCAGCGAAGCACGGAACCGGGGCTATGGCTACACCTTC. It yields the protein CASEARNRGYGYTF.

The rearrangement uses TRBV6-5 and TRBJ2-7, with 8 bases fitting TRBD1. Germline V gene data show CDR1 as MNHEY and CDR2 as SVGAGI. Trimming removed 10 bases from V and 6 bases from J; junction bases left unmatched: 14. The CDR3 has 14 residues. The CDR3 loop reads CATTRTGPLSEQYF. The CDR3 bases are TGTGCCACGACCAGGACAGGGCCACTGTCCGAGCAGTACTTC.

This clone was picked up one time. This chain joins TRBV5-1 and TRBJ1-1; 9 nucleotides align to TRBD1. Germline CDR1 and CDR2: SGHRS and YFSETQ. The CDR3 is 16 residues long. The trim removed 0 bases at V and 4 bases at J, leaving 7 bases unmatched. The CDR3 here is CASSLGDRVLGTEAFF. In DNA, the CDR3 is TGCGCCAGCAGCTTGGGGGACAGGGTCTTGGGCACTGAAGCTTTCTTT.

The chain employs TRBV7-9 and TRBJ1-1; tentatively, D is TRBD1 (6 bases). Trimming pared 5 bases from V and 4 bases from J, leaving 14 bases between. Germline lookup yields CDR1 SEHNR and CDR2 FQNEAQ (reference sequence). The CDR3 consists of 14 residues. Written as DNA, the CDR3 is TGTGCCAGCAGCCAGTTTTTGGGGGCCACTGAAGCTTTCTTT. Translating it yields CASSQFLGATEAFF.

This chain joins TRBV28 and TRBJ2-5, with unresolved D. The CDR3 sequence is 12 residues long. Trimming left V 8 bases short and J 2 bases short, with 9 bases between. Looked up from germline, CDR1 is MDHEN and CDR2 is SYDVKM. CDR3 sequence reads: CASGAQQETQYF. DNA of the CDR3: TGTGCCAGCGGAGCGCAACAAGAGACCCAGTACTTC.

The chain recombines TRBV2 with TRBJ2-7; 10 bases map to TRBD2. The CDR3 loop spans 15 amino acids. Germline V lookup: CDR1 SNHLY, CDR2 FYNNEI. Trimming cost V 7 bases and J 2 bases; bases outside gene matches: 8. The CDR3 bases are TGTGCCAGCACGACTCAGCTAGCGGGGGCCTACGAGCAGTACTTC. Translation gives CASTTQLAGAYEQYF.

This sequence joins TRBV11-3 and TRBJ2-2, with D perhaps TRBD2 (5 bases). This CDR3 region has 13 residues. The germline V gene encodes CDR1 SGHNT and CDR2 YENEEA. V shed 5 bases and J shed 8 bases, with 12 bases lying between them. The CDR3 region is CASSATRDGELFF. CDR3 in DNA: TGTGCCAGCAGCGCCACGAGGGATGGGGAGCTGTTTTTT.

This clone was detected once. The gene calls are TRBV11-3 and TRBJ2-5; 10 bases are shared with TRBD2. V shed 1 base, J shed 2 bases, and the junction held 4 bases outside the gene matches. Per germline, CDR1 SGHNT and CDR2 YENEEA. The CDR3 spans 16 residues. The CDR3 here is CASSLAPAGGQETQYF. The CDR3 DNA is TGTGCCAGCAGCTTAGCCCCAGCGGGGGGGCAAGAGACCCAGTACTTC.

The sample holds many counts of this clone. V gene TRBV2 combines with J gene TRBJ1-1; weak D call: TRBD1 (5 bases). V dropped 8 bases and J dropped 5 bases, with 9 bases sitting between them. The CDR3 length is 11 residues. CDR1 is SNHLY, CDR2 FYNNEI, per germline. This chain's CDR3 is CASGAGTEAFF. In nucleotides, the CDR3 is TGTGCCAGCGGGGCCGGTACTGAAGCTTTCTTT.

The chain combines TRBV5-1 with TRBJ2-4, with 8 bases that match TRBD2. Germline V gene sequence: CDR1 SGHRS, CDR2 YFSETQ. V lost 3 bases to trimming and J lost 1 base; unmatched junction nucleotides: 15. CDR3 length: 19 residues. This CDR3 reads CASSSAAGGASMAKNIQYF. CDR3 DNA: TGCGCCAGCAGCTCAGCAGCCGGGGGGGCTTCAATGGCCAAAAACATTCAGTACTTC.